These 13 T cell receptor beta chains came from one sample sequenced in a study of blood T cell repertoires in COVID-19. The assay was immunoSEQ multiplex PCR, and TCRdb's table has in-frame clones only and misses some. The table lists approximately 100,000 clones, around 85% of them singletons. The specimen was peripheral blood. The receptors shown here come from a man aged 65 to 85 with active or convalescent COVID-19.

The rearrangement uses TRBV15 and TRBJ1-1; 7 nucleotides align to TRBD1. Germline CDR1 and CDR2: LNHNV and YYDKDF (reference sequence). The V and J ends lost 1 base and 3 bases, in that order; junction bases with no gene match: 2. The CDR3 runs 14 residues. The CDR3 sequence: CATSRAGGYTEAFF. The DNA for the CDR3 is TGTGCCACCAGCAGAGCAGGGGGGTACACTGAAGCTTTCTTT.

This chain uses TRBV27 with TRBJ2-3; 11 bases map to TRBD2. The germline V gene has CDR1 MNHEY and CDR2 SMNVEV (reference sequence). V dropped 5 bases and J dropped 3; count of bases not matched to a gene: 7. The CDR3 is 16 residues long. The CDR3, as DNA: TGTGCCAGCAGTCTCTCTAGCGGGAGGCCGACAGATACGCAGTATTTT. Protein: CASSLSSGRPTDTQYF.

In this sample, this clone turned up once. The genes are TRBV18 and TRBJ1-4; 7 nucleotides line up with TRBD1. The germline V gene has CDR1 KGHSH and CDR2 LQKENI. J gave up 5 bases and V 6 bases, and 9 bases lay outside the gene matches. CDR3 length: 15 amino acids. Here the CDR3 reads CASSLTGAPNEKLFF. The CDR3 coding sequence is TGTGCCAGCTCGCTTACAGGGGCCCCAAATGAAAAACTGTTTTTT.

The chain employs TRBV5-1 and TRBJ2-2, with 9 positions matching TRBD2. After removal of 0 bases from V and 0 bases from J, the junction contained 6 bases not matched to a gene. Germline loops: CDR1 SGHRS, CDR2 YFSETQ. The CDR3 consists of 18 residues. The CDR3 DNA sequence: TGCGCCAGCAGCTTGGTTCCTAGCGGGATCGCGAACACCGGGGAGCTGTTTTTT. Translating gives CASSLVPSGIANTGELFF.

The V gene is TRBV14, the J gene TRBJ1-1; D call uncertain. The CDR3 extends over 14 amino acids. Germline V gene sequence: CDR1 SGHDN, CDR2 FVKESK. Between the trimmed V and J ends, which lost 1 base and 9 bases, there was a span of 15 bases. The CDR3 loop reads CASSQAGSWGKAFF. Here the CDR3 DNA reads TGTGCCAGCAGCCAAGCTGGGAGCTGGGGAAAAGCTTTCTTT. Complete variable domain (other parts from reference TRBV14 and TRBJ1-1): EAGVTQFPSHSVIEKGQTVTLRCDPISGHDNLYWYRRVMGKEIKFLLHFVKESKQDESGMPNNRFLAERTGGTYSTLKVQPAELEDSGVYFCASSQAGSWGKAFFGQGTRLTVV.

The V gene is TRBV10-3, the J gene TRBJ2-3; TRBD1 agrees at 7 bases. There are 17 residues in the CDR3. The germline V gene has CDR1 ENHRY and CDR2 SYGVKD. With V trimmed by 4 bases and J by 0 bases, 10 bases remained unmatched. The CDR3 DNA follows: TGTGCCATCAGTGGGGGCCCCGGACAGGCTAGCACAGATACGCAGTATTTT. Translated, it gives CAISGGPGQASTDTQYF.

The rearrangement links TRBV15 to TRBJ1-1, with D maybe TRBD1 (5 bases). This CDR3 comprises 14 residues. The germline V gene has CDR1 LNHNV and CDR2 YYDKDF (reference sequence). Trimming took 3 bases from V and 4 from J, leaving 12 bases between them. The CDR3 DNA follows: TGTGCCACCAGCAGCGGGGGTCTGAGCACTGAAGCTTTCTTT. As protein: CATSSGGLSTEAFF.

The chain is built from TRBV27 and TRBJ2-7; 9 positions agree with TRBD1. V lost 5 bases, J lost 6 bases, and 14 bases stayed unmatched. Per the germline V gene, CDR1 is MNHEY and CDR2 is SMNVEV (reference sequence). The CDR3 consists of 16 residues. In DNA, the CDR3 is TGTGCCAGCAGTAGCTCCGGGACAGGGAGACCCTTCGAGCAGTACTTC. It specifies CASSSSGTGRPFEQYF.

The CDR3 protein is CATSSGEGQPQHF. The CDR3 DNA follows: TGCGCCACATCTTCCGGGGAAGGGCAGCCCCAGCATTTT. The rearrangement joins TRBV10-2 to TRBJ1-5, with D unclear. Germline CDR1 and CDR2: WSHSY and SAAADI. V gave up 10 bases and J gave up 7 bases, with 17 bases separating them. The CDR3 sequence is 13 residues long.

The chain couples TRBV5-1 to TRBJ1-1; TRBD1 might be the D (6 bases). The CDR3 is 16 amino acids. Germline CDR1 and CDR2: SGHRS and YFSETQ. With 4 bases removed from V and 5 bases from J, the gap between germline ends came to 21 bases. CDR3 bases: TGCGCCAGCAGCCGACAGGCGAGTGGGGAACGGACTGAAGCTTTCTTT. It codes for CASSRQASGERTEAFF.

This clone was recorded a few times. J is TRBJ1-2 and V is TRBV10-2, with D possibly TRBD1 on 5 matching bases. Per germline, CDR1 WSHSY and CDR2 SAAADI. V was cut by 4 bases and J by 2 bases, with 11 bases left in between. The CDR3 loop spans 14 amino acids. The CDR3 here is CASSVGGSNYGYTF. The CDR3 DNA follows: TGCGCCAGCAGTGTGGGGGGGTCCAACTATGGCTACACCTTC.

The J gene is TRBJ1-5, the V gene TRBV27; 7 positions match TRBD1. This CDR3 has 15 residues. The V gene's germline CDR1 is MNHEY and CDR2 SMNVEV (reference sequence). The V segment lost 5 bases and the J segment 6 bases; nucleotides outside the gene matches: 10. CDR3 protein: CASSRAQGGSQPQHF. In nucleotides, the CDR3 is TGTGCCAGCAGTAGAGCCCAGGGGGGTAGTCAGCCCCAGCATTTT.

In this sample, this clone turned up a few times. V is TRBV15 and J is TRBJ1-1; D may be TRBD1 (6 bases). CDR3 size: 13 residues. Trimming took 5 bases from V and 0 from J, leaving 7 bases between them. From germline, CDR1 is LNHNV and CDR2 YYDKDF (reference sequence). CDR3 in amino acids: CATSGQLNTEAFF. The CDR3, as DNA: TGTGCCACCAGCGGACAGCTGAACACTGAAGCTTTCTTT. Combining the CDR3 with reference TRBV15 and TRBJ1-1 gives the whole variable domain DAMVIQNPRYQVTQFGKPVTLSCSQTLNHNVMYWYQQKSSQAPKLLFHYYDKDFNNEADTPDNFQSRRPNTSFCFLDIRSPGLGDTAMYLCATSGQLNTEAFFGQGTRLTVV.